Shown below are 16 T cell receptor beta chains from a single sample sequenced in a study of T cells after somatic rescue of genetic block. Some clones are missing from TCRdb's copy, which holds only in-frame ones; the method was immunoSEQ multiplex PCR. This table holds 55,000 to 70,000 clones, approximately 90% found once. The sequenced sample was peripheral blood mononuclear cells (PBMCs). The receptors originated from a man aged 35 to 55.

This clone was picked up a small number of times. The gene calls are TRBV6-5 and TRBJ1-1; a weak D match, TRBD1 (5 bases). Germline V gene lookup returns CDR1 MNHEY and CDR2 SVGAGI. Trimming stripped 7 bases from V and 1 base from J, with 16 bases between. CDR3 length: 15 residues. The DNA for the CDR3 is TGTGCCAGCAACCCGGGACCCGGAGGGAACACTGAAGCTTTCTTT. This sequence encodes CASNPGPGGNTEAFF.

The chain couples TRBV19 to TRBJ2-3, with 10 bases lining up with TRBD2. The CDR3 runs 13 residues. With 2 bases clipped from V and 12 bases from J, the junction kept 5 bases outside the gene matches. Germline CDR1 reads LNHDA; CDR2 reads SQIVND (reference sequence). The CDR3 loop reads CASSIWLAGDQYF. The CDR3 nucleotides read TGTGCCAGTAGTATATGGCTAGCGGGAGACCAGTATTTT.

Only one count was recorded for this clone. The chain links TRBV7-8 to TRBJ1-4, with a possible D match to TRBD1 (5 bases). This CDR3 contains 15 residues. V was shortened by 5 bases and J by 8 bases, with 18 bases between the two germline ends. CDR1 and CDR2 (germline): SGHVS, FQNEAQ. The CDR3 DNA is TGTGCCAGCAGCAGCACCAGGGCCTCGAGGGAAAAACTGTTTTTT. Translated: CASSSTRASREKLFF.

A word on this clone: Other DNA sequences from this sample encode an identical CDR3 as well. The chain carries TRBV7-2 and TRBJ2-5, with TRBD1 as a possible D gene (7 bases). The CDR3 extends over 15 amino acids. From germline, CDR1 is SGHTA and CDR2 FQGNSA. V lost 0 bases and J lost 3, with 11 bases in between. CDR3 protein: CASSLAGRGEETQYF. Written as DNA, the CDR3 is TGTGCCAGCAGCTTAGCGGGCAGGGGGGAAGAGACCCAGTACTTC. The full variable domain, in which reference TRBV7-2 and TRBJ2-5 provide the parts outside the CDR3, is GAGVSQSPSNKVTEKGKDVELRCDPISGHTALYWYRQSLGQGLEFLIYFQGNSAPDKSGLPSDRFSAERTGGSVSTLTIQRTQQEDSAVYLCASSLAGRGEETQYFGPGTRLLVL.

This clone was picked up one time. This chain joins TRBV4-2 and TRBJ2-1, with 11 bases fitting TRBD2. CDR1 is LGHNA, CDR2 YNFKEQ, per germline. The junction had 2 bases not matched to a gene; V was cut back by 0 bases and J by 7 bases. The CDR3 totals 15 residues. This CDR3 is CASSQEGTSGNEQFF. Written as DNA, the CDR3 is TGTGCCAGCAGCCAAGAGGGGACTAGCGGAAATGAGCAGTTCTTC.

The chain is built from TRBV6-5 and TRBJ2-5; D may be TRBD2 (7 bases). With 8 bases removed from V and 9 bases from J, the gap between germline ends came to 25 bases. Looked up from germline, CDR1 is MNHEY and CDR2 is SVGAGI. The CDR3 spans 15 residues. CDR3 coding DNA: TGTGCCAGCGACAGGAGAACCTCGGTGGGGGGGCCCCAGTACTTC. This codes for CASDRRTSVGGPQYF.

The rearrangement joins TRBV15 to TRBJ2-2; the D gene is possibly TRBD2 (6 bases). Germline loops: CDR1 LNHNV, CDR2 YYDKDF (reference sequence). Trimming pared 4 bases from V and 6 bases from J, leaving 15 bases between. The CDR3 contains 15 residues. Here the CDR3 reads CATSTGREDSGELFF. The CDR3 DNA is TGTGCCACCAGCACAGGCAGGGAGGATTCCGGGGAGCTGTTTTTT.

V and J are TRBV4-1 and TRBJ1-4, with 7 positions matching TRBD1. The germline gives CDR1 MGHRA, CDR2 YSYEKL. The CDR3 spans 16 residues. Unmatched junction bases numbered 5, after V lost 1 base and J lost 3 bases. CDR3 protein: CASSQVSQGPNEKLFF. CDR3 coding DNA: TGCGCCAGCAGCCAAGTTTCACAGGGGCCTAATGAAAAACTGTTTTTT.

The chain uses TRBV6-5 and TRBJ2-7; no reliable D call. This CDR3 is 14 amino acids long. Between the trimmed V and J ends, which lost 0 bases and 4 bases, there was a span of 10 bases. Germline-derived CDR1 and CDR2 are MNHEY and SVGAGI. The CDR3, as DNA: TGTGCCAGCAGTTACTCACCCACAGATTACGAGCAGTACTTC. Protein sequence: CASSYSPTDYEQYF.

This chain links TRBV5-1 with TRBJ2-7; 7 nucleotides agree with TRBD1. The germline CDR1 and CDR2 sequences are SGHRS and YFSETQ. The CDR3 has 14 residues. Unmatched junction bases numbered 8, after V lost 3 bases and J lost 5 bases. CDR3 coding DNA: TGCGCCAGCAGCTATGTAGGACAGGTCAACGAGCAGTACTTC. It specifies CASSYVGQVNEQYF.

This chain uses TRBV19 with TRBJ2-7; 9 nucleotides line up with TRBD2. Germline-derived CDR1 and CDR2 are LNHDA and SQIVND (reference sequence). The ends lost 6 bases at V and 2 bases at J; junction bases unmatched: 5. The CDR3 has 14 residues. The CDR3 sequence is CASRGSSGTYEQYF. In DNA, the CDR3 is TGTGCCAGTAGGGGATCTAGCGGGACCTACGAGCAGTACTTC.

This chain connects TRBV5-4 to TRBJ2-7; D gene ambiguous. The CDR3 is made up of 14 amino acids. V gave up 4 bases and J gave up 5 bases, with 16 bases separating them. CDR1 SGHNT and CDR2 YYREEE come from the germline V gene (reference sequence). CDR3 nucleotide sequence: TGTGCCAGCAGCCGTACCCGACAAGCAGACGAGCAGTACTTC. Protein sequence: CASSRTRQADEQYF.

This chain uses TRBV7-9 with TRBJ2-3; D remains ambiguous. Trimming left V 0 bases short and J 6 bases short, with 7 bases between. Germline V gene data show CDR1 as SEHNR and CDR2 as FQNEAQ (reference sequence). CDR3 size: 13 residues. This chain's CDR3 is CASSLASEDTQYF. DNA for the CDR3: TGTGCCAGCAGCTTAGCGTCGGAGGATACGCAGTATTTT.

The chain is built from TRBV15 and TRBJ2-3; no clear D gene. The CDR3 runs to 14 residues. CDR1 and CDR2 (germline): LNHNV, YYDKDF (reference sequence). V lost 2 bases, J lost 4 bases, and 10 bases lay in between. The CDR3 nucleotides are TGTGCCACCAGCAGATTATCACAGCCAGATACGCAGTATTTT. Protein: CATSRLSQPDTQYF.

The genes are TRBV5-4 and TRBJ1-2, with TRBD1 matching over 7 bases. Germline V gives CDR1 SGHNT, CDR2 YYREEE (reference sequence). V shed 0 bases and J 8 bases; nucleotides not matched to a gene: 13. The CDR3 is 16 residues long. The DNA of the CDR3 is TGTGCCAGCAGCTTGGCAACGACAGGGAGCTTTCACGGCTACACCTTC. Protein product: CASSLATTGSFHGYTF. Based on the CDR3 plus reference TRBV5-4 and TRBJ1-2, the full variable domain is ETGVTQSPTHLIKTRGQQVTLRCSSQSGHNTVSWYQQALGQGPQFIFQYYREEENGRGNFPPRFSGLQFPNYSSELNVNALELDDSALYLCASSLATTGSFHGYTFGSGTRLTVV.

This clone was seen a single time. CDR3 nucleotide sequence: TGTGCCAGCTCGCAGGGGGAGGGAGACACTGAAGCTTTCTTT. Translation gives CASSQGEGDTEAFF. V and J are TRBV18 and TRBJ1-1; 7 nucleotides agree with TRBD1. Germline CDR1 is KGHSH and CDR2 is LQKENI. J gave up 3 bases and V 6 bases, and 7 bases lay outside the gene matches. The CDR3 extends over 14 amino acids. Filled out from reference TRBV18 and TRBJ1-1, the complete variable domain reads NAGVMQNPRHLVRRRGQEARLRCSPMKGHSHVYWYRQLPEEGLKFMVYLQKENIIDESGMPKERFSAEFPKEGPSILRIQQVVRGDSAAYFCASSQGEGDTEAFFGQGTRLTVV.